The 7 T cell receptor beta chains reported below all come from one sample, sequenced in a study of PD-1 blockade in classical Hodgkin lymphoma. Each patient's relapse followed autologous stem cell transplantation, and brentuximab vedotin exposure varied. Using immunoSEQ multiplex PCR, the repertoire was profiled, and TCRdb retains in-frame clones only, with some absent. The sample yields about 93,000 clones, 81% seen once. The sequenced sample was peripheral blood mononuclear cells (PBMCs), obtained before the second cycle of nivolumab. These receptors were obtained from a human donor with classical Hodgkin lymphoma.

J is TRBJ1-1 and V is TRBV5-4; 7 nucleotides agree with TRBD1. This CDR3 region has 14 residues. Germline V gene data show CDR1 as SGHNT and CDR2 as YYREEE (reference sequence). Trimming removed 3 bases from V and 1 base from J; junction bases left unmatched: 3. CDR3 protein: CASSSPGGNTEAFF. CDR3 nucleotide sequence: TGTGCCAGCAGCTCCCCAGGGGGGAACACTGAAGCTTTCTTT.

The chain employs TRBV9 and TRBJ2-7; 7 bases map to TRBD2. Germline V gene lookup returns CDR1 SGDLS and CDR2 YYNGEE. V gave up 0 bases and J gave up 2 bases; unmatched junction bases: 5. The CDR3 length is 15 residues. DNA of the CDR3: TGTGCCAGCAGCGTAGAGAAGGGAGGGACCTACGAGCAGTACTTC. Its protein is CASSVEKGGTYEQYF. The full variable domain, its missing parts supplied by reference TRBV9 and TRBJ2-7, is DSGVTQTPKHLITATGQRVTLRCSPRSGDLSVYWYQQSLDQGLQFLIQYYNGEERAKGNILERFSAQQFPDLHSELNLSSLELGDSALYFCASSVEKGGTYEQYFGPGTRLTVT.

The rearrangement uses TRBV30 and TRBJ1-1, with D tentatively TRBD1 (5 bases). The germline CDR1 and CDR2 sequences are GTSNPN and SVGIG (reference sequence). There are 14 residues in the CDR3. V lost 0 bases and J 6 bases, leaving 14 bases between the germline ends. Here the CDR3 reads CAWSVRGGRSEAFF. CDR3 nucleotides: TGTGCCTGGAGTGTACGTGGGGGGAGGTCTGAAGCTTTCTTT.

The DNA for the CDR3 is TGTGCCAGTCGCCCGGGGCCGAACTATGGCTACACCTTC. This codes for CASRPGPNYGYTF. The V gene is TRBV28, the J gene TRBJ1-2; tentative D call: TRBD1 (5 bases). The germline V gene encodes CDR1 MDHEN and CDR2 SYDVKM. Trimming removed 9 bases from V and 2 bases from J, with 13 bases in between. The CDR3 covers 13 residues.

The chain recombines TRBV23-1 with TRBJ2-1, with D possibly matching TRBD1 (5 bases). TRBV23-1 is an ORF, and what it does is uncertain. The CDR3 has 13 residues. Trimming took 6 bases from V and 5 from J, leaving 11 bases between them. This chain's CDR3 is CASSPPDNNEQFF. The CDR3 coding sequence is TGCGCCAGCAGCCCACCGGACAACAATGAGCAGTTCTTC.

The J gene is TRBJ2-3, the V gene TRBV2; TRBD2 agrees at 8 bases. The ends lost 1 base at V and 1 base at J; junction bases unmatched: 7. The CDR3 contains 17 residues. The V gene's germline CDR1 is SNHLY and CDR2 FYNNEI. CDR3 coding DNA: TGTGCCAGCAGTGAAGGGCCGGGAGGGGACGGCACAGATACGCAGTATTTT. It yields the protein CASSEGPGGDGTDTQYF.

In this sample, this clone turned up once. The gene calls are TRBV2 and TRBJ1-4; tentatively, D is TRBD1 (5 bases). The CDR3 contains 13 residues. The V and J ends lost 6 bases and 8 bases respectively, with 13 bases between them. CDR1 and CDR2 (germline): SNHLY, FYNNEI. In DNA form, the CDR3 reads TGTGCCAGCAGGGGGGGAGCCGGGGAAAAACTGTTTTTT. It specifies CASRGGAGEKLFF. The variable domain in full, with the rest retrieved from reference TRBV2 and TRBJ1-4, is EPEVTQTPSHQVTQMGQEVILRCVPISNHLYFYWYRQILGQKVEFLVSFYNNEISEKSEIFDDQFSVERPDGSNFTLKIRSTKLEDSAMYFCASRGGAGEKLFFGSGTQLSVL.